This T cell receptor beta chain came from a study of T-cell reconstitution after alpha-beta-depleted transplantation in children. Study-wide results and limits: Expanded clones from the graft, numbering several hundred, reportedly supplied alpha-beta T cells about two months after transplant. Newly produced T cells mostly accounted for T-cell counts and diversity one year post-transplant. In some patients, recipient T cells and intrathymic progenitors surviving conditioning explained high day-60 diversity.

Researchers prepared the TCRbeta library using unique molecular identifiers, the study reports. TCRdb itself ran the PCR reads through MiXCR, one entry per CDR3 protein. The data hold about 580,000 distinct CDR3 sequences, with approximately 22% observed a single time. As for this clonotype: Its antigen is undetermined.

The sample was PBMCs, mostly from graft donor cells, taken 360 days after TCRalphabeta/CD19-depleted stem cell transplant. The sequence was obtained from a boy under three years old who had a stem cell transplant for acute myeloid leukemia, so the T cells may come from the graft donor.

As DNA, the CDR3 is TGCAGTGCCACTCGGACAGGTGGGGGAGGGGACTATGGCTACACCTTC. Translation: CSATRTGGGGDYGYTF. The gene calls are TRBV20-1 and TRBJ1-2, with 7 positions matching TRBD1. Germline V gives CDR1 DFQATT, CDR2 SNEGSKA (reference sequence). J lost 3 bases, V lost 6 bases, and 16 bases had no gene match. The CDR3 covers 16 residues.